A single sample is the source of the 24 T cell receptor beta chains below, sequenced in a study of Ad26.COV2.S vaccination and SARS-CoV-2 variants. Treatment given: 19 received Ad26.COV2.S at low or high dose, single or two shots; 5 received placebo; per-sample allocation not given. After the first vaccine or placebo injection, samples were drawn on day 63. Using immunoSEQ multiplex PCR, the repertoire was profiled, and TCRdb retains in-frame clones only, with some absent. Among some 300,000 clones listed, 86% were seen once. Source: peripheral blood, taken in a trial of Ad26.COV2.S vaccine versus placebo. The receptor source for this set is a person between 18 and 59 years old who received the Ad26.COV2.S COVID-19 vaccine or a placebo.

Only a few counts were recorded for this clone. V and J are TRBV7-2 and TRBJ2-5, with D possibly matching TRBD2 (6 bases). CDR1 and CDR2 (germline): SGHTA, FQGNSA. The CDR3 spans 13 residues. Between the trimmed V and J ends, which lost 5 bases and 1 base, there was a span of 8 bases. The CDR3 protein is CASSPGLQETQYF. The CDR3 bases are TGTGCCAGCAGCCCGGGACTCCAAGAGACCCAGTACTTC.

V usage is TRBV4-1 and J usage is TRBJ2-2, with unresolved D. Trimming took 0 bases from V and 4 from J, leaving 12 bases between them. The germline CDR1 and CDR2 sequences are MGHRA and YSYEKL. This CDR3 is 16 amino acids long. The CDR3 coding sequence is TGCGCCAGCAGCCAAGATCCGGGCGACGGCACCGGGGAGCTGTTTTTT. Residues: CASSQDPGDGTGELFF.

The chain employs TRBV5-1 and TRBJ2-6, with 9 bases aligning to TRBD1. V lost 5 bases to trimming and J lost 0 bases; unmatched junction nucleotides: 6. This CDR3 contains 17 residues. CDR1 is SGHRS and CDR2 is YFSETQ in the germline V gene. CDR3 in amino acids: CASRMTGGSSGANVLTF. Here the CDR3 DNA reads TGCGCCAGCAGGATGACAGGGGGTAGCTCTGGGGCCAACGTCCTGACTTTC.

This chain uses TRBV6-6 with TRBJ2-3, with 14 nucleotides matching TRBD2. The J segment lost 4 bases and the V segment lost 4 bases, leaving 1 base of the junction unmatched. The CDR3 is made up of 15 amino acids. Germline V gene sequence: CDR1 MNHNY, CDR2 SVGAGI (reference sequence). The chain's CDR3 is CASSLTSGGADTQYF. The CDR3 DNA reads TGTGCCAGCAGTTTGACTAGCGGGGGGGCAGATACGCAGTATTTT.

The V and J genes are TRBV5-1 and TRBJ2-2; D assignment may be TRBD1 or TRBD2 (6 bases each). The germline CDR1 and CDR2 sequences are SGHRS and YFSETQ. Trimming removed 3 bases from V and 7 bases from J, with 22 bases in between. This CDR3 contains 17 residues. Written as DNA, the CDR3 is TGCGCCAGCAGCTGGAGACTAGGGGGTGCGAAAGGCGGGGAGCTGTTTTTT. This gives the protein CASSWRLGGAKGGELFF. The variable domain in full, with the rest retrieved from reference TRBV5-1 and TRBJ2-2, is KAGVTQTPRYLIKTRGQQVTLSCSPISGHRSVSWYQQTPGQGLQFLFEYFSETQRNKGNFPGRFSGRQFSNSRSEMNVSTLELGDSALYLCASSWRLGGAKGGELFFGEGSRLTVL.

This clone was seen a few times. V gene TRBV18 combines with J gene TRBJ2-3; D possibly matches TRBD1 or TRBD2 (5 bases each). Germline V gene data show CDR1 as KGHSH and CDR2 as LQKENI. V shed 2 bases and J shed 5 bases, with 5 bases lying between them. The CDR3 contains 12 residues. The CDR3 region is CASSPGGDTQYF. In DNA, the CDR3 is TGTGCCAGCTCACCAGGGGGAGATACGCAGTATTTT.

This clone was counted a few times. The chain couples TRBV10-3 to TRBJ1-6, with 7 bases fitting TRBD1. The CDR3 covers 13 residues. Trimming removed 3 bases from V and 9 bases from J; junction bases left unmatched: 2. Germline V lookup: CDR1 ENHRY, CDR2 SYGVKD. CDR3 DNA: TGTGCCATCAGTGAAGGGGGCAGTTCACCCCTCCACTTT. This codes for CAISEGGSSPLHF.

This clone is a singleton in its sample. The chain links TRBV19 to TRBJ2-1; D remains ambiguous. Trimming removed 5 bases from V and 5 bases from J, with 13 bases in between. The CDR3 has 14 residues. CDR1 and CDR2 (germline): LNHDA, SQIVND (reference sequence). DNA of the CDR3: TGTGCCAGTAGTGAACAGTTTTTAGACAATGAGCAGTTCTTC. Translated: CASSEQFLDNEQFF.

V is TRBV2 and J is TRBJ2-5; D uncertain. This CDR3 spans 12 amino acids. V lost 5 bases, J lost 4 bases, and 8 bases lay in between. Germline CDR1 and CDR2: SNHLY and FYNNEI. The CDR3 is CASSPSGETQYF. The CDR3 nucleotides read TGTGCCAGCAGTCCTAGTGGAGAGACCCAGTACTTC. The whole variable domain, filled in from reference TRBV2 and TRBJ2-5, reads EPEVTQTPSHQVTQMGQEVILRCVPISNHLYFYWYRQILGQKVEFLVSFYNNEISEKSEIFDDQFSVERPDGSNFTLKIRSTKLEDSAMYFCASSPSGETQYFGPGTRLLVL.

Points on this clone: At the DNA level, this CDR3 is encoded by other sequences in the same sample as well. This chain links TRBV30 with TRBJ1-1; TRBD1 is a possible D gene (5 bases). This CDR3 has 14 residues. The V end was cut by 0 bases, the J end by 2 bases, with 10 bases between. The V gene's germline CDR1 is GTSNPN and CDR2 SVGIG (reference sequence). The CDR3 sequence: CAWSVGQGNTEAFF. The DNA of the CDR3 is TGTGCCTGGAGTGTAGGCCAGGGCAACACTGAAGCTTTCTTT.

This rearrangement joins TRBV6-6 to TRBJ2-3; D is possibly TRBD2 (5 bases). The CDR3 consists of 12 residues. The ends were cut back, 4 bases at V and 4 bases at J, with 6 bases in the middle. Germline CDR1 and CDR2: MNHNY and SVGAGI (reference sequence). As DNA, the CDR3 is TGTGCCAGCAGTTTCGGGGCAGATACGCAGTATTTT. It specifies CASSFGADTQYF.

The J gene is TRBJ1-2, the V gene TRBV5-4; a weak D match, TRBD1 (6 bases). CDR3 length: 14 residues. The ends were cut back, 4 bases at V and 0 bases at J, with 10 bases in the middle. Germline V CDR1 and CDR2: SGHNT, YYREEE (reference sequence). CDR3 residues: CASSQDRPNYGYTF. For the CDR3, the DNA is TGTGCCAGCAGCCAGGACAGACCTAACTATGGCTACACCTTC.

The chain combines TRBV7-2 with TRBJ1-2, with 7 bases that match TRBD1. There are 17 residues in the CDR3. V trimming: 3 bases; J trimming: 1 base; junction bases outside the gene matches: 11. Germline V lookup: CDR1 SGHTA, CDR2 FQGNSA. The CDR3 sequence: CASSFDRVETSNYGYTF. The CDR3 region has the DNA TGTGCCAGCAGCTTCGACAGGGTTGAGACTAGTAACTATGGCTACACCTTC.

This clone was observed many times. Other DNA sequences within the sample encode an identical CDR3. The rearrangement uses TRBV7-2 and TRBJ2-2; the D is unclear. Germline V gene data show CDR1 as SGHTA and CDR2 as FQGNSA. Trimming stripped 4 bases from V and 3 bases from J, with 3 bases between. The CDR3 spans 12 residues. CDR3 loop: CASSSDTGELFF. The CDR3 DNA sequence: TGTGCCAGCAGCTCAGACACCGGGGAGCTGTTTTTT.

The CDR3 DNA reads TGCGCCAGCAGCCGTGGGGGGGACAACACTGAAGCTTTCTTT. Translated, it gives CASSRGGDNTEAFF. The chain couples TRBV10-1 to TRBJ1-1; D may be TRBD1 (5 bases). The germline V gene has CDR1 WNHNN and CDR2 SYGVQD (reference sequence). CDR3 length equals 14 residues. V was pared by 6 bases and J by 2 bases, with 13 bases between.

The sample holds one count of this clone. The V call is TRBV19, the J call TRBJ1-2; tentative D call: TRBD1 (5 bases). V lost 5 bases and J lost 5, with 18 bases in between. Germline CDR1 LNHDA, CDR2 SQIVND (reference sequence). CDR3 size: 15 residues. The CDR3 reads CASSPRHGAPYGYTF. CDR3 nucleotide sequence: TGTGCCAGTAGTCCTCGACACGGGGCACCTTATGGCTACACCTTC. Filled out from reference TRBV19 and TRBJ1-2, the complete variable domain reads DGGITQSPKYLFRKEGQNVTLSCEQNLNHDAMYWYRQDPGQGLRLIYYSQIVNDFQKGDIAEGYSVSREKKESFPLTVTSAQKNPTAFYLCASSPRHGAPYGYTFGSGTRLTVV.

This rearrangement joins TRBV6-2 or TRBV6-3 to TRBJ2-1; the match to TRBD2 covers 14 bases. The V gene's germline CDR1 is MNHEY and CDR2 SVGEGT. This CDR3 spans 15 amino acids. The V segment lost 4 bases and the J segment 7 bases; nucleotides outside the gene matches: 3. In nucleotides, the CDR3 is TGTGCCAGCAGTTCTGGGACTAGCGGGGGAAATGAGCAGTTCTTC. Translation: CASSSGTSGGNEQFF.

The rearrangement links TRBV19 to TRBJ1-2; D not certain. Germline CDR1 LNHDA, CDR2 SQIVND (reference sequence). The CDR3 length is 14 residues. Trimming removed 5 bases at V and 3 bases at J, with 13 bases between. CDR3 protein: CASSPPRQHYGYTF. The CDR3 nucleotides read TGTGCCAGTAGTCCCCCTCGTCAGCACTATGGCTACACCTTC.

In this sample, this clone turned up once. This chain uses TRBV5-4 with TRBJ1-2, with 7 bases aligning to TRBD1. Germline-derived CDR1 and CDR2 are SGHNT and YYREEE (reference sequence). This CDR3 comprises 15 residues. The V gene end was trimmed by 0 bases and the J gene end by 4 bases; junction bases not matched to a gene: 6. DNA for the CDR3: TGTGCCAGCAGCTTGGGGGACAGACTAAGCTATGGCTACACCTTC. Protein product: CASSLGDRLSYGYTF. Complete variable domain (other parts from reference TRBV5-4 and TRBJ1-2): ETGVTQSPTHLIKTRGQQVTLRCSSQSGHNTVSWYQQALGQGPQFIFQYYREEENGRGNFPPRFSGLQFPNYSSELNVNALELDDSALYLCASSLGDRLSYGYTFGSGTRLTVV.

In nucleotides, the CDR3 is TGCGCCAGCAGCCCCGGCCAAGTAGCTAACTATGGCTACACCTTC. Amino acids: CASSPGQVANYGYTF. The chain has TRBV4-3 and TRBJ1-2; D gene unclear. The length of the CDR3 is 15 residues. The ends were cut back, 4 bases at V and 0 bases at J, with 12 bases in the middle. The germline gives CDR1 LGHNA, CDR2 YSLEER.

The rearrangement uses TRBV3-1 (or the pseudogene TRBV3-2) and TRBJ2-2; 7 bases align to TRBD1. The CDR3 extends over 15 amino acids. CDR1 LGHDT and CDR2 YNNKEL come from the germline V gene (reference sequence). V lost 3 bases and J lost 4; bases outside the gene matches: 5. In DNA, the CDR3 is TGTGCCAGCAGCCAGAGGGGGCAGATCACCGGGGAGCTGTTTTTT. This sequence encodes CASSQRGQITGELFF.

The gene calls are TRBV12-5 and TRBJ1-5; 8 nucleotides align to TRBD1. This CDR3 spans 14 amino acids. In germline, CDR1 is LGHNT, CDR2 FRNRAP. V gave up 3 bases and J gave up 5 bases; unmatched junction bases: 3. The CDR3 loop is CASGFAGGDQPQHF. CDR3 in DNA: TGTGCTAGTGGTTTTGCAGGGGGCGATCAGCCCCAGCATTTT.

The rearrangement links TRBV11-3 to TRBJ2-7, with D possibly called TRBD1 or TRBD2 (5 bases each). Germline-derived CDR1 and CDR2 are SGHNT and YENEEA. V was shortened by 5 bases and J by 0 bases, with 8 bases between the two germline ends. The CDR3 contains 13 residues. The CDR3 DNA reads TGTGCCAGCAGCCCAGGGAGCTCCTACGAGCAGTACTTC. Translation: CASSPGSSYEQYF. Full variable domain (missing parts from reference TRBV11-3 and TRBJ2-7): EAGVVQSPRYKIIEKKQPVAFWCNPISGHNTLYWYLQNLGQGPELLIRYENEEAVDDSQLPKDRFSAERLKGVDSTLKIQPAELGDSAVYLCASSPGSSYEQYFGPGTRLTVT.

A single count supports this clone. The V gene is TRBV5-6, the J gene TRBJ2-2; D uncertain. Trimming shortened V by 0 bases and J by 2 bases, and 11 bases separated the two germline ends. The CDR3 is made up of 16 amino acids. CDR1 and CDR2 (germline): SGHDT, YYEEEE. The CDR3 region has the DNA TGTGCCAGCAGCTTGGGGGTGGGCCATAACACCGGGGAGCTGTTTTTT. Encoded protein: CASSLGVGHNTGELFF.